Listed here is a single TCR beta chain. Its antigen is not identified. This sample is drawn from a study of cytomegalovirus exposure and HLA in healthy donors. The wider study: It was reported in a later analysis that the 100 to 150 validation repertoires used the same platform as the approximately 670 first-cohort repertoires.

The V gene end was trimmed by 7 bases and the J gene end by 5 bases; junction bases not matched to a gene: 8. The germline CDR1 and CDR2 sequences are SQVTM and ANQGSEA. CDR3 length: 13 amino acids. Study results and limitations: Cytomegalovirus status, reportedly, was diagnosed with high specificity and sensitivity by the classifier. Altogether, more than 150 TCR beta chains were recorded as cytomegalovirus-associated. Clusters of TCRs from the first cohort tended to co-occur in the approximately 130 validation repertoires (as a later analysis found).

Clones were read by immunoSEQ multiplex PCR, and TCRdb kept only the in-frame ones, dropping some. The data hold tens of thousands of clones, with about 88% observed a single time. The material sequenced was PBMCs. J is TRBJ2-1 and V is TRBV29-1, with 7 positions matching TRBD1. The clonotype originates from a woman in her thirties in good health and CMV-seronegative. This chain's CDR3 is CSAVNRGNNEQFF. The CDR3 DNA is TGCAGCGCTGTGAACAGGGGAAACAATGAGCAGTTCTTC.